A selection of T cell receptor beta chains follows, all from one sample in a study of identical twins. TCRdb passed the 5' RACE reads through MiXCR, listing each CDR3 protein once. Here the sample spans 650,000 to 750,000 distinct CDR3 sequences, about 20% being singletons. The data also belong to a second study, concerning T cells expressing NK-cell markers.

Material for sequencing was PBMCs. These receptors originate from a woman between 18 and 30 years old in good health. CDR3s include the opening cysteine and the closing phenylalanine or tryptophan. The D gene is left open where the match is weak. Size is stated for part of the rows, as once, few or many counts, or as a class when the clone is expanded.

CDR3 DNA: TGTGCCAGCGAGAGGACTCACATTGAGGCGAAGCAGTACTTC
CDR3 protein: CASERTHIEAKQYF
D gene: .
J gene: TRBJ2-7
clone size: .
V gene: TRBV2

CDR3 DNA: TGCGCCAGCACTACCCGGGAGAACACTGAAGCTTTCTTT
CDR3 protein: CASTTRENTEAFF
D gene: .
J gene: TRBJ1-1
clone size: few
V gene: TRBV5-1

CDR3 DNA: TGCAGTGCAAGATTAAGTCGCAATCAGCCCCAGCATTTT
CDR3 protein: CSARLSRNQPQHF
D gene: .
J gene: TRBJ1-5
clone size: .
V gene: TRBV20-1

CDR3 DNA: TGCAGTGCTAGAGCGGTAAACGCGGGTCCAACCTACGAGCAGTACTTC
CDR3 protein: CSARAVNAGPTYEQYF
D gene: .
J gene: TRBJ2-7
clone size: many
V gene: TRBV20-1

CDR3 DNA: TGCAGCGCTGACCCCGATACGCAGTATTTT
CDR3 protein: CSADPDTQYF
D gene: .
J gene: TRBJ2-3
clone size: .
V gene: TRBV29-1

CDR3 DNA: TGTGCCAGCAGCCAAGCTCGGGACAAGGGCTACAATGAGCAGTTCTTC
CDR3 protein: CASSQARDKGYNEQFF
D gene: .
J gene: TRBJ2-1
clone size: .
V gene: TRBV3-1

CDR3 DNA: TGCAGTGCTAGAGCCGGTAGGGGGGGGTACGAGCAGTACTTC
CDR3 protein: CSARAGRGGYEQYF
D gene: .
J gene: TRBJ2-7
clone size: .
V gene: TRBV20-1

CDR3 DNA: TGTGCCAGCAGGAAGAAGGGTTTGGGCAATCAGCCCCAGCATTTT
CDR3 protein: CASRKKGLGNQPQHF
D gene: .
J gene: TRBJ1-5
clone size: many
V gene: TRBV12-3/TRBV12-4

CDR3 DNA: TGTGCCTGCAGCTTACGCGGGCGCACAGATACGCAGTATTTT
CDR3 protein: CACSLRGRTDTQYF
D gene: .
J gene: TRBJ2-3
clone size: .
V gene: TRBV13

CDR3 DNA: TGTGCCAGCAGTTTAGGGACAGCTAGCAATCAGCCCCAGCATTTT
CDR3 protein: CASSLGTASNQPQHF
D gene: TRBD1
J gene: TRBJ1-5
clone size: .
V gene: TRBV7-9

CDR3 DNA: TGTGCCAGCAGTCCCCAAGGGGGCATGAACACTGAAGCTTTCTTT
CDR3 protein: CASSPQGGMNTEAFF
D gene: TRBD1
J gene: TRBJ1-1
clone size: many
V gene: TRBV12-3/TRBV12-4

CDR3 DNA: TGTGCCAGCAGCTTACTAGCTACGGACTCTGGGGCCAACGTCCTGACTTTC
CDR3 protein: CASSLLATDSGANVLTF
D gene: .
J gene: TRBJ2-6
clone size: .
V gene: TRBV7-2

CDR3 DNA: TGCAGAGTAAGAGGACAGGGTGGCACTGAAGCTTTCTTT
CDR3 protein: CRVRGQGGTEAFF
D gene: TRBD1
J gene: TRBJ1-1
clone size: many
V gene: TRBV20-1

CDR3 DNA: TGCAGTGCTAGAGATCGGATAGTCAAAGATACGCAGTATTTT
CDR3 protein: CSARDRIVKDTQYF
D gene: .
J gene: TRBJ2-3
clone size: few
V gene: TRBV20-1

CDR3 DNA: TGTGCTAGCAGCCCTAGCGGGGCAGGATTCTACAATGAGCAGTTCTTC
CDR3 protein: CASSPSGAGFYNEQFF
D gene: TRBD2
J gene: TRBJ2-1
clone size: few
V gene: TRBV7-7

CDR3 DNA: TGCAGTGCTAGAGGGGCGGCAGGGGGTGGGGATACGCAGTATTTT
CDR3 protein: CSARGAAGGGDTQYF
D gene: TRBD1
J gene: TRBJ2-3
clone size: few
V gene: TRBV20-1

CDR3 DNA: TGTGCCAGCTCACCCCAGGGGGCCATCAACGAGCAGTACTTC
CDR3 protein: CASSPQGAINEQYF
D gene: TRBD1
J gene: TRBJ2-7
clone size: .
V gene: TRBV13

CDR3 DNA: TGTGCCAGCACCGCTTACCGAGGTGTAGCACAAGAGACCCAGTACTTC
CDR3 protein: CASTAYRGVAQETQYF
D gene: .
J gene: TRBJ2-5
clone size: .
V gene: TRBV11-2

CDR3 DNA: TGTGCCAGTAGTATATGGGTTTCCTACAATGAGCAGTTCTTC
CDR3 protein: CASSIWVSYNEQFF
D gene: .
J gene: TRBJ2-1
clone size: few
V gene: TRBV19

CDR3 DNA: TGCGCCAGCAGCCCAGGCCCAGGGAGCACTGAAGCTTTCTTT
CDR3 protein: CASSPGPGSTEAFF
D gene: .
J gene: TRBJ1-1
clone size: .
V gene: TRBV4-1

CDR3 DNA: TGTGCCAGCTCGTACGCGTATGAGGGAGAAGGAGAGCAGTACTTC
CDR3 protein: CASSYAYEGEGEQYF
D gene: .
J gene: TRBJ2-7
clone size: .
V gene: TRBV18

CDR3 DNA: TGTGCCAGCAGCTTAGTTAGTACAGCCAATGAGCAGTTCTTC
CDR3 protein: CASSLVSTANEQFF
D gene: .
J gene: TRBJ2-1
clone size: many
V gene: TRBV7-2

CDR3 DNA: TGCGCCAGCAGCTTGCGGGGGGGCACGGCAGATACGCAGTATTTT
CDR3 protein: CASSLRGGTADTQYF
D gene: TRBD2
J gene: TRBJ2-3
clone size: .
V gene: TRBV5-1

CDR3 DNA: TGCGCCAGCAGCTTGGCGCTAGGGAAAGCTGAAGCTTTCTTT
CDR3 protein: CASSLALGKAEAFF
D gene: .
J gene: TRBJ1-1
clone size: .
V gene: TRBV5-1

CDR3 DNA: TGCAGTGCCCGAAGGTGGGATACGCAGTATTTT
CDR3 protein: CSARRWDTQYF
D gene: .
J gene: TRBJ2-3
clone size: few
V gene: TRBV20-1

CDR3 DNA: TGTGCCAGCAGCCGGATAGGGGGGCAGACCCAGTACTTC
CDR3 protein: CASSRIGGQTQYF
D gene: .
J gene: TRBJ2-5
clone size: few
V gene: TRBV7-2

CDR3 DNA: TGTGCCAGCAGCCCCGGTTTTTATCAGCATTTT
CDR3 protein: CASSPGFYQHF
D gene: .
J gene: TRBJ1-5
clone size: .
V gene: TRBV5-8

CDR3 DNA: TGTGCCAGCAGCTTACCCGGGACGGTGAACACTGAAGCTTTCTTT
CDR3 protein: CASSLPGTVNTEAFF
D gene: .
J gene: TRBJ1-1
clone size: .
V gene: TRBV14

CDR3 DNA: TGTGCCAGCAGTTTCCCTGGGGCCAACGTCCTGACTTTC
CDR3 protein: CASSFPGANVLTF
D gene: .
J gene: TRBJ2-6
clone size: few
V gene: TRBV12-3/TRBV12-4

CDR3 DNA: TGCGCCAGCCGAGGGGAGGGGATCGAGCAGTACTTC
CDR3 protein: CASRGEGIEQYF
D gene: TRBD2
J gene: TRBJ2-7
clone size: few
V gene: TRBV5-1